This entry lists 15 T cell receptor beta chains sequenced from one sample in a study of CD8 T cells in Susac syndrome. Reverse transcription of about 0.5 to 1 ug RNA used random hexamers. Each CDR3 protein gets one entry after TCRdb re-called the immunoSEQ multiplex PCR reads with MiXCR. In the table there are about 250,000 distinct CDR3 sequences, approximately 92% of which are singletons. Sequenced input: CD4+ T cells from PBMCs. The receptors derive from a human donor with multiple sclerosis.

DNA of the CDR3: TGTGCCAGCAGCCCTAGCCGGACTAGCGGGAGGCACTACAATGAGCAGTTCTTC. Translation gives CASSPSRTSGRHYNEQFF. This chain joins TRBV7-2 and TRBJ2-1; 14 bases fit TRBD2. Germline trimming cut 5 bases from V and 3 bases from J; bases unmatched to any gene: 9. The CDR3 runs 18 residues. Germline assignment: CDR1 SGHTA and CDR2 FQGNSA.

This clonotype appeared a single time. The genes are TRBV30 and TRBJ2-5; possible D gene TRBD2, 6 bases. This CDR3 region has 12 residues. The germline gives CDR1 GTSNPN, CDR2 SVGIG (reference sequence). Trimming pared 7 bases from V and 5 bases from J, leaving 14 bases between. The CDR3 DNA reads as TGTGCCTTTGCCCAGGGACTGGAGACCCAGTACTTC. Its translation is CAFAQGLETQYF.

The chain links TRBV6-5 to TRBJ2-1, with a tentative D call TRBD1 (5 bases). The CDR3 spans 15 residues. V gave up 0 bases and J gave up 5 bases, with 11 bases separating them. Germline assignment: CDR1 MNHEY and CDR2 SVGAGI. The CDR3 is CASSYSARAHNEQFF. The DNA of the CDR3 is TGTGCCAGCAGTTACTCGGCCAGGGCCCACAATGAGCAGTTCTTC.

A word on this clonotype: Its ends do not fully match the called genes, so a read error is possible. The chain employs TRBV2 and TRBJ1-4, with D perhaps matching TRBD1 (5 bases). This CDR3 has 15 residues. Germline V gene lookup returns CDR1 SNHLY and CDR2 FYNNEI. The CDR3 here is CASSEGGGIGEKLFF. In nucleotides, the CDR3 is TGTGCCAGCAGCGAAGGTGGGGGAATTGGAGAAAAACTGTTTTTT. The whole variable domain, filled in from reference TRBV2 and TRBJ1-4, reads EPEVTQTPSHQVTQMGQEVILRCVPISNHLYFYWYRQILGQKVEFLVSFYNNEISEKSEIFDDQFSVERPDGSNFTLKIRSTKLEDSAMYFCASSEGGGIGEKLFFGSGTQLSVL.

The V and J genes are TRBV29-1 and TRBJ2-5; TRBD2 is a possible D gene (5 bases). CDR1 is SQVTM, CDR2 ANQGSEA, per germline. The CDR3 is 13 residues long. Trimming stripped 4 bases from V and 5 bases from J, with 14 bases between. CDR3 loop: CSVAKEPGETQYF. The CDR3 DNA sequence: TGCAGCGTTGCAAAAGAACCGGGGGAGACCCAGTACTTC.

The genes are TRBV5-1 and TRBJ2-2; D gene uncertain. From germline, CDR1 is SGHRS and CDR2 YFSETQ. V was shortened by 1 base and J by 1 base, with 8 bases between the two germline ends. CDR3 length: 15 residues. The CDR3 DNA reads as TGCGCCAGCAGCTTGTCCAGCAGGAACACCGGGGAGCTGTTTTTT. Amino acid sequence: CASSLSSRNTGELFF.

The V gene is TRBV27, the J gene TRBJ2-5, with D unresolved. CDR1 and CDR2 from the germline V gene are MNHEY and SMNVEV (reference sequence). V dropped 8 bases and J dropped 9 bases, with 13 bases sitting between them. The CDR3 is made up of 11 amino acids. The CDR3 nucleotides read TGTGCCAGCGGTGTCTTATCGCCCCAGTACTTC. It specifies CASGVLSPQYF.

The rearrangement joins TRBV7-9 to TRBJ2-3, with 14 bases fitting TRBD2. Per germline, CDR1 SEHNR and CDR2 FQNEAQ (reference sequence). The CDR3 runs to 17 residues. V dropped 5 bases and J dropped 5; count of bases not matched to a gene: 9. CDR3 sequence reads: CASSTTSGRALGDTQYF. CDR3 nucleotides: TGTGCCAGCAGCACGACTAGCGGGAGGGCCCTCGGAGATACGCAGTATTTT.

The rearrangement links TRBV24-1 to TRBJ2-5; D assignment may be TRBD1 or TRBD2 (5 bases each). The V end was cut by 3 bases, the J end by 5 bases, with 18 bases between. The germline gives CDR1 KGHDR, CDR2 SFDVKD. The CDR3 totals 16 residues. CDR3 nucleotide sequence: TGTGCCACCAGTGATCGAATCCGGGACGTGCAGGAGACCCAGTACTTC. Translating it yields CATSDRIRDVQETQYF.

CDR3 region: CASSVPGAGETQYF. The CDR3 DNA reads as TGTGCCAGCAGCGTACCAGGAGCCGGAGAGACCCAGTACTTC. V gene TRBV9 combines with J gene TRBJ2-5; D gene ambiguous. The V and J ends lost 1 base and 4 bases respectively, with 11 bases between them. Looked up from germline, CDR1 is SGDLS and CDR2 is YYNGEE. The CDR3 covers 14 residues.

The gene calls are TRBV12-3 or TRBV12-4 and TRBJ1-3, with a weak D call TRBD1 (6 bases). This CDR3 comprises 15 residues. Trimming left V 7 bases short and J 4 bases short, with 17 bases between. The chain's CDR3 is CASTTRRGSGNTIYF. The CDR3 DNA reads as TGTGCCAGCACCACCAGGAGGGGGTCGGGAAACACCATATATTTT.

This chain links TRBV28 with TRBJ2-5, with 7 bases aligning to TRBD1. This CDR3 is 15 amino acids long. The germline V gene has CDR1 MDHEN and CDR2 SYDVKM. J was trimmed by 1 base and V by 5 bases; bases with no gene match: 7. Here the CDR3 DNA reads TGTGCCAGCAGTCCCGAGACAGGGATCCAAGAGACCCAGTACTTC. Its translation: CASSPETGIQETQYF.

The rearrangement links TRBV5-1 to TRBJ2-2, with D perhaps assigned TRBD1 or TRBD2 (6 bases each). Germline lookup yields CDR1 SGHRS and CDR2 YFSETQ. The CDR3 is made up of 16 amino acids. V was trimmed by 1 base and J by 4 bases, leaving 14 bases between them. The CDR3 spells CASSLTGAALTGELFF. Here the CDR3 DNA reads TGCGCCAGCAGCTTGACGGGGGCAGCCCTCACCGGGGAGCTGTTTTTT.

The chain links TRBV11-2 to TRBJ1-1; the D is unclear. Trimming took off 3 bases at V and 8 bases at J, with 10 bases between the two ends. The V gene's germline CDR1 is SGHAT and CDR2 FQNNGV. This CDR3 contains 12 residues. This chain's CDR3 is CASSFFLQEAFF. The CDR3 nucleotides read TGTGCCAGCAGCTTCTTTTTGCAGGAAGCTTTCTTT.

The chain uses TRBV3-1 and TRBJ2-2; 10 bases fit TRBD2. The CDR3 contains 18 residues. J lost 6 bases, V lost 4 bases, and 14 bases had no gene match. Germline loops: CDR1 LGHDT, CDR2 YNNKEL (reference sequence). The CDR3: CASSPYLSGTSVSGELFF. The DNA of the CDR3 is TGTGCCAGCAGCCCCTACCTTAGCGGGACTAGCGTCTCCGGGGAGCTGTTTTTT.